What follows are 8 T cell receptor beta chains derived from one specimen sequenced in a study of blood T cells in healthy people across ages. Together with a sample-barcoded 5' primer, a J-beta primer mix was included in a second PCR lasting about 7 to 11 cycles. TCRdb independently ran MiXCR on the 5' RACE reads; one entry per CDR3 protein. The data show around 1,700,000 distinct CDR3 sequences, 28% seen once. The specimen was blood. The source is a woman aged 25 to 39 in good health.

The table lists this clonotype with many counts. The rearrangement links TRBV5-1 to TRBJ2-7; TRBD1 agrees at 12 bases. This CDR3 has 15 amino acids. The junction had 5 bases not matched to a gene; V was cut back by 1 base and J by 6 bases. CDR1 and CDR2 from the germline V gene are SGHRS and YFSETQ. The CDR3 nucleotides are TGCGCCAGCAGCTTGCTGGGACAGGGGGCCCTCGAGCAGTACTTC. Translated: CASSLLGQGALEQYF.

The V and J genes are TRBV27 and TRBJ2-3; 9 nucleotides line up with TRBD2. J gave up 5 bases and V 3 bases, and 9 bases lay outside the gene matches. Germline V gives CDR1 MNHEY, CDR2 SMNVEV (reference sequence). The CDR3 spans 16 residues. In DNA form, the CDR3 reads TGTGCCAGCAGTTTTGGGCGGGAGGGCCTCGTAGATACGCAGTATTTT. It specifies CASSFGREGLVDTQYF.

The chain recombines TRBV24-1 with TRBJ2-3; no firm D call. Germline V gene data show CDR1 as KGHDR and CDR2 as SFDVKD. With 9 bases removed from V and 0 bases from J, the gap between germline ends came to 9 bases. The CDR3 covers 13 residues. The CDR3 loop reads CATEALSTDTQYF. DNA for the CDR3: TGTGCCACCGAAGCGTTGAGCACAGATACGCAGTATTTT.

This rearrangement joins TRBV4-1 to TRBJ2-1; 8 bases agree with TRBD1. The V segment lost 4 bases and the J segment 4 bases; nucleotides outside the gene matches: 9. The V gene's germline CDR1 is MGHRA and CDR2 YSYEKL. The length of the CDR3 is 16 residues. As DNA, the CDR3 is TGCGCCAGCAGCCGCCTTCAGGGGGCTAGATACAATGAGCAGTTCTTC. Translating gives CASSRLQGARYNEQFF.

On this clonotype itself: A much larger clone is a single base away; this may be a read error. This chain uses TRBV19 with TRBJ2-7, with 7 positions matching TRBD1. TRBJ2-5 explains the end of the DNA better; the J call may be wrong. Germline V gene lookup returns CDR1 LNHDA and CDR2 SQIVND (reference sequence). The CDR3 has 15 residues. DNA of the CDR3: TGTGCCAGTACCCCAATAGGGGGCAGTGGAGAGACCCAGTACTTC. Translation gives CASTPIGGSGETQYF.

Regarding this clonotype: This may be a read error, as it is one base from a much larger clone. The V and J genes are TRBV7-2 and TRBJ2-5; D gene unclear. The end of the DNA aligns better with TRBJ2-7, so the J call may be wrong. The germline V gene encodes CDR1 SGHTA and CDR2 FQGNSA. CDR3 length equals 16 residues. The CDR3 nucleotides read TGTGCCAGCAGCTTGGAGTCTGGCGGCCTATACTACGAGCAGTACTTC. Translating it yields CASSLESGGLYYEQYF.

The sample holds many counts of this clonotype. CDR3 nucleotides: TGTGCCAGCAGTTTACCCGGGACTAGCTTGTACGAGCAGTACTTC. Translating gives CASSLPGTSLYEQYF. The gene calls are TRBV27 and TRBJ2-7, with 9 bases fitting TRBD2. The junction had 6 bases not matched to a gene; V was cut back by 2 bases and J by 4 bases. Looked up from germline, CDR1 is MNHEY and CDR2 is SMNVEV (reference sequence). The CDR3 spans 15 residues.

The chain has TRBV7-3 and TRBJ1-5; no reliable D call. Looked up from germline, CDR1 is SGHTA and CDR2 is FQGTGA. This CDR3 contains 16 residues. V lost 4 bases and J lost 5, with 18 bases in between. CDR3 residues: CASSSQNAGEYQPQHF. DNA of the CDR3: TGTGCCAGCAGCTCCCAAAATGCAGGCGAATATCAGCCCCAGCATTTT.